The 30 T cell receptor beta chains reported below all come from one sample, sequenced in a study of CD8+ T cells in alopecia areata. Extracted RNA was reverse transcribed, and the resulting cDNA served as sequencing template. Produced via immunoSEQ multiplex PCR; TCRdb's table is partial and in-frame only. Here the sample spans 160,000 or so clones, approximately 53% being singletons. Here the sequenced sample was CD8+ T cells sorted from blood, taken at week 0. These receptors were collected from a human donor with alopecia areata.

The J gene is TRBJ2-7, the V gene TRBV4-3; TRBD1 matches at 7 bases. This CDR3 contains 13 residues. CDR1 LGHNA and CDR2 YSLEER come from the germline V gene. Trimming took 2 bases from V and 6 from J; bases not matched to a gene: 4. The CDR3 nucleotides are TGCGCCAGCAGCCAAAGACAGGGCGGCGAGCAGTACTTC. Its translation: CASSQRQGGEQYF.

This clone has a handful of counts. J is TRBJ2-1 and V is TRBV30; 11 bases line up with TRBD1. The CDR3 is made up of 18 amino acids. V lost 4 bases to trimming and J lost 8 bases; unmatched junction nucleotides: 19. The germline V gene has CDR1 GTSNPN and CDR2 SVGIG (reference sequence). The CDR3 reads CAWIAEVPGQGGLYEQFF. Here the CDR3 DNA reads TGTGCCTGGATCGCCGAGGTTCCGGGACAGGGGGGATTATATGAGCAGTTCTTC.

The V and J genes are TRBV27 and TRBJ2-1; D gene unclear. CDR1 and CDR2 (germline): MNHEY, SMNVEV (reference sequence). Trimming took off 7 bases at V and 12 bases at J, with 16 bases between the two ends. The CDR3 loop spans 12 amino acids. The DNA for the CDR3 is TGTGCCAGCACCCATCCCACAATAGGGCAGTTCTTC. Translated: CASTHPTIGQFF.

The rearrangement joins TRBV7-9 to TRBJ1-2; D not certain. This CDR3 spans 14 amino acids. Germline CDR1 is SEHNR and CDR2 is FQNEAQ (reference sequence). Trimming pared 1 base from V and 0 bases from J, leaving 6 bases between. The CDR3: CASSLGLPNYGYTF. CDR3 bases: TGTGCCAGCAGCTTAGGTTTACCTAACTATGGCTACACCTTC.

This clone was detected a few times. This chain uses TRBV30 with TRBJ1-1, with D uncertain. Deletions cut 2 bases from V and 4 bases from J, with 11 bases between. The CDR3 has 13 amino acids. Germline values: CDR1 GTSNPN, CDR2 SVGIG (reference sequence). The CDR3 region is CAWSSDRGTEAFF. CDR3 DNA sequence: TGTGCCTGGAGTAGTGACCGAGGCACTGAAGCTTTCTTT.

The chain carries TRBV11-2 and TRBJ2-5, with no clear D. Germline lookup yields CDR1 SGHAT and CDR2 FQNNGV. With 0 bases removed from V and 3 bases from J, the gap between germline ends came to 8 bases. The CDR3 covers 14 residues. Here the CDR3 DNA reads TGTGCCAGCAGCTTAGAAGTCTATGAAGAGACCCAGTACTTC. Protein sequence: CASSLEVYEETQYF. Full variable domain (rest looked up from reference TRBV11-2 and TRBJ2-5): EAGVAQSPRYKIIEKRQSVAFWCNPISGHATLYWYQQILGQGPKLLIQFQNNGVVDDSQLPKDRFSAERLKGVDSTLKIQPAKLEDSAVYLCASSLEVYEETQYFGPGTRLLVL.

This sequence joins TRBV4-3 and TRBJ2-3; D perhaps matches TRBD2 (5 bases). Germline values: CDR1 LGHNA, CDR2 YSLEER. V lost 0 bases and J lost 4, with 11 bases in between. The CDR3 length is 15 residues. CDR3 loop: CASSQDRPGSDTQYF. CDR3 DNA sequence: TGCGCCAGCAGCCAAGATCGTCCGGGGTCAGATACGCAGTATTTT.

The genes are TRBV29-1 and TRBJ1-1, with no clear D. Germline assignment: CDR1 SQVTM and CDR2 ANQGSEA. The CDR3 has 11 amino acids. Trimming removed 6 bases from V and 8 bases from J, with 13 bases in between. This CDR3 reads CSVPRKKEAFF. The CDR3 DNA follows: TGCAGCGTCCCTAGAAAAAAAGAAGCTTTCTTT. The complete variable domain, with remaining parts taken from reference TRBV29-1 and TRBJ1-1, reads SAVISQKPSRDICQRGTSLTIQCQVDSQVTMMFWYRQQPGQSLTLIATANQGSEATYESGFVIDKFPISRPNLTFSTLTVSNMSPEDSSIYLCSVPRKKEAFFGQGTRLTVV.

This clone was observed a handful of times. The chain recombines TRBV29-1 with TRBJ2-7; no clear D gene. Germline CDR1 SQVTM, CDR2 ANQGSEA. V was trimmed by 3 bases and J by 3 bases, leaving 6 bases between them. The CDR3 length is 11 residues. The CDR3 region is CSVDEGYEQYF. CDR3 in DNA: TGCAGCGTTGACGAAGGCTACGAGCAGTACTTC.

The chain uses TRBV4-3 and TRBJ2-6; 9 nucleotides match TRBD2. The CDR3 runs to 18 residues. The J segment lost 0 bases and the V segment lost 3 bases, leaving 6 bases of the junction unmatched. Germline V gene lookup returns CDR1 LGHNA and CDR2 YSLEER. The CDR3 coding sequence is TGCGCCAGCAGCCAGTCCGCTAGCGGGAACTCTGGGGCCAACGTCCTGACTTTC. This codes for CASSQSASGNSGANVLTF.

The chain recombines TRBV15 with TRBJ2-2, with D unresolved. V lost 6 bases and J 6 bases, leaving 5 bases between the germline ends. This CDR3 is built from 11 residues. Germline V gene sequence: CDR1 LNHNV, CDR2 YYDKDF (reference sequence). The CDR3 DNA sequence: TGTGCCACCAGTTCTCCCGGGGAGCTGTTTTTT. It is translated as CATSSPGELFF.

This clone was seen more than once but under ten times. V and J are TRBV4-1 and TRBJ2-1, with D unclear. Trimming left V 2 bases short and J 7 bases short, with 9 bases between. The CDR3 length is 13 residues. CDR1 and CDR2 (germline): MGHRA, YSYEKL. Here the CDR3 DNA reads TGCGCCAGCAGCCAATTTCTGCAGAATGAGCAGTTCTTC. It translates to CASSQFLQNEQFF.

The genes are TRBV29-1 and TRBJ1-1; 10 nucleotides agree with TRBD1. Germline CDR1 SQVTM, CDR2 ANQGSEA. Trimming at V came to 7 bases and at J to 4 bases, leaving 6 bases not matched to a gene. The CDR3 spans 13 residues. The CDR3 nucleotides read TGCAGCGCACGGGACAGGGGATTCACTGAAGCTTTCTTT. It specifies CSARDRGFTEAFF. Full variable domain (outside the CDR3, taken from reference TRBV29-1 and TRBJ1-1): SAVISQKPSRDICQRGTSLTIQCQVDSQVTMMFWYRQQPGQSLTLIATANQGSEATYESGFVIDKFPISRPNLTFSTLTVSNMSPEDSSIYLCSARDRGFTEAFFGQGTRLTVV.

This clone was detected a few times. The chain recombines TRBV6-1 with TRBJ1-1; D is unresolved. Per germline, CDR1 MNHNS and CDR2 SASEGT. There are 13 residues in the CDR3. Trimming left V 2 bases short and J 4 bases short, with 8 bases between. CDR3 nucleotide sequence: TGTGCCAGCAGTGAAAAGGAGACCACTGAAGCTTTCTTT. This translates into CASSEKETTEAFF.

The V and J genes are TRBV27 and TRBJ1-1, with a possible D match to TRBD1 (5 bases). The V gene's germline CDR1 is MNHEY and CDR2 SMNVEV (reference sequence). The CDR3 is 13 residues long. Trimming shortened V by 0 bases and J by 3 bases, and 5 bases separated the two germline ends. The CDR3 here is CASSLSGDTEAFF. The CDR3 DNA follows: TGTGCCAGCAGTTTATCAGGGGACACTGAAGCTTTCTTT.

The J gene is TRBJ2-1, the V gene TRBV9, with 9 nucleotides matching TRBD2. Looked up from germline, CDR1 is SGDLS and CDR2 is YYNGEE. With V trimmed by 5 bases and J by 9 bases, 12 bases remained unmatched. The CDR3 has 15 amino acids. The CDR3 nucleotides are TGTGCCAGCAGGTCTAGCGGGGTGGGTGCGGGTGAGCAGTTCTTC. Its translation is CASRSSGVGAGEQFF.

Here the CDR3 reads CASSMLQSAGELFF. As DNA, the CDR3 is TGTGCCAGTAGTATGTTACAGAGCGCCGGGGAGCTGTTTTTT. The chain is built from TRBV19 and TRBJ2-2, with no clear D. The germline V gene has CDR1 LNHDA and CDR2 SQIVND (reference sequence). The CDR3 covers 14 residues. Trimming removed 3 bases from V and 6 bases from J, with 11 bases in between.

V usage is TRBV14 and J usage is TRBJ1-4; D is unclear. The CDR3 is 15 residues long. Trimming pared 3 bases from V and 7 bases from J, leaving 15 bases between. Germline V gives CDR1 SGHDN, CDR2 FVKESK. The CDR3 DNA is TGTGCCAGCAGCCAGTGGGGTGATAAGGCTGAAAAACTGTTTTTT. Protein: CASSQWGDKAEKLFF.

This clone was counted a single time. The V call is TRBV27, the J call TRBJ2-7; 9 bases line up with TRBD2. The germline V gene encodes CDR1 MNHEY and CDR2 SMNVEV (reference sequence). CDR3 length: 18 amino acids. Unmatched junction bases numbered 15, after V lost 1 base and J lost 5 bases. CDR3 loop: CASSLLSGGRESIHEQYF. The CDR3 region has the DNA TGTGCCAGCAGTTTATTAAGCGGGGGGCGGGAGTCAATCCACGAGCAGTACTTC.

This clone has only a few counts. The rearrangement uses TRBV9 and TRBJ2-7; maybe TRBD2 (6 bases). V gave up 1 base and J gave up 6 bases, with 11 bases separating them. The CDR3 is made up of 13 amino acids. Germline-derived CDR1 and CDR2 are SGDLS and YYNGEE. DNA of the CDR3: TGTGCCAGCAGCGTAAGACTCGGGGGCGAGCAGTACTTC. It is translated as CASSVRLGGEQYF.

This clone was counted only a few times. DNA for the CDR3: TGCAGCGTTAAGGGACAGGGGAGTCAAGGCTACACCTTC. Its protein product is CSVKGQGSQGYTF. The chain employs TRBV29-1 and TRBJ1-2; TRBD1 matches 10 bases. Germline V CDR1 and CDR2: SQVTM, ANQGSEA. With V trimmed by 5 bases and J by 8 bases, 8 bases remained unmatched. This CDR3 has 13 residues.

This rearrangement joins TRBV5-6 to TRBJ1-2; D may be TRBD1 (6 bases). This CDR3 is built from 15 residues. V lost 0 bases and J 2 bases, leaving 11 bases between the germline ends. Germline CDR1 reads SGHDT; CDR2 reads YYEEEE. Here the CDR3 reads CASSLAGTQNYGYTF. CDR3 DNA sequence: TGTGCCAGCAGCTTGGCGGGGACACAAAACTATGGCTACACCTTC.

There are many counts of this clone. The chain recombines TRBV27 with TRBJ2-2; maybe TRBD2 (6 bases). The CDR3 runs 15 residues. V was clipped by 6 bases and J by 4 bases, with 15 bases between them. The germline V gene encodes CDR1 MNHEY and CDR2 SMNVEV (reference sequence). CDR3 amino acids: CASSPLTAGTGELFF. The CDR3 region has the DNA TGTGCCAGCAGCCCACTTACAGCGGGCACCGGGGAGCTGTTTTTT.

This clone was counted between two and nine times. V gene TRBV5-4 combines with J gene TRBJ2-2, with D possibly being TRBD2 (6 bases). The CDR3 totals 15 residues. V lost 2 bases, J lost 7 bases, and 15 bases lay in between. CDR1 is SGHNT and CDR2 is YYREEE in the germline V gene (reference sequence). Written as DNA, the CDR3 is TGTGCCAGCAGCTTAATGGGGGGAATCAGCGGGGAGCTGTTTTTT. Protein product: CASSLMGGISGELFF.

The DNA for the CDR3 is TGTGCCAGCAGTGAAGGGACAGGGGCTCTGAGTGGGTTACGCGAGCAGTACTTC. It yields the protein CASSEGTGALSGLREQYF. The J gene is TRBJ2-7, the V gene TRBV25-1; 10 bases map to TRBD1. The V gene end was trimmed by 2 bases and the J gene end by 6 bases; junction bases not matched to a gene: 16. The CDR3 is made up of 18 amino acids. Germline V gene data show CDR1 as MGHDK and CDR2 as SYGVNS.

This clone was detected only a few times. J is TRBJ1-2 and V is TRBV13; D is possibly TRBD1 (5 bases). V gave up 5 bases and J gave up 2 bases, with 15 bases separating them. The CDR3 is made up of 15 amino acids. Germline V gives CDR1 PRHDT, CDR2 FYEKMQ (reference sequence). CDR3 in amino acids: CASSPPGQANYGYTF. Written as DNA, the CDR3 is TGTGCCAGCAGCCCCCCAGGGCAGGCAAACTATGGCTACACCTTC. Looking up the rest from reference TRBV13 and TRBJ1-2 gives the full variable domain: AAGVIQSPRHLIKEKRETATLKCYPIPRHDTVYWYQQGPGQDPQFLISFYEKMQSDKGSIPDRFSAQQFSDYHSELNMSSLELGDSALYFCASSPPGQANYGYTFGSGTRLTVV.

The CDR3: CASSRGDNSYNSPLHF. Here the CDR3 DNA reads TGTGCCAGCAGCAGAGGAGACAACTCCTATAATTCACCCCTCCACTTT. The J gene is TRBJ1-6, the V gene TRBV21-1. TRBV21-1 is described as a pseudogene. The CDR3 runs to 16 residues.

In its sample, this clone was seen a few times. Within the sample, other DNA sequences also encode this same CDR3. This rearrangement joins TRBV5-6 to TRBJ1-2; TRBD1 aligns across 7 bases. The CDR3 spans 15 residues. The ends lost 4 bases at V and 0 bases at J; junction bases unmatched: 6. CDR1 and CDR2 (germline): SGHDT, YYEEEE. CDR3 in DNA: TGTGCCAGCAGCCCAAACAGGGGAACTAACTATGGCTACACCTTC. Residues: CASSPNRGTNYGYTF.

The gene calls are TRBV25-1 and TRBJ2-2; D uncertain. The ends were cut back, 0 bases at V and 1 base at J, with 9 bases in the middle. In germline, CDR1 is MGHDK, CDR2 SYGVNS. This CDR3 is built from 16 residues. The CDR3 spells CASSEYRAGNTGELFF. The CDR3 region has the DNA TGTGCCAGCAGTGAATATCGGGCAGGGAACACCGGGGAGCTGTTTTTT.

The rearrangement uses TRBV5-1 and TRBJ2-7; 9 nucleotides line up with TRBD2. Trimming took 1 base from V and 0 from J; bases not matched to a gene: 8. Germline CDR1 is SGHRS and CDR2 is YFSETQ. The CDR3 is 17 residues long. CDR3: CASSLFFSGGPSYEQYF. The CDR3 region has the DNA TGCGCCAGCAGCTTGTTCTTTAGCGGGGGACCCTCCTACGAGCAGTACTTC.